This is a list of T cell receptor beta chains from one sample in a study of blood T cells in healthy people across ages. A single record per CDR3 protein comes from TCRdb applying MiXCR to the 5' RACE reads. In the table there are 1.4 million or so distinct CDR3 sequences, roughly 43% of which are singletons. The sample consisted of blood. The origin of the receptors is a woman aged 18-35 years in good health. CDR3s include the opening cysteine and the closing phenylalanine or tryptophan. Each record gives: D gene, J gene, V gene, clone size, CDR3 protein, CDR3 DNA. The D gene is left open where the match is weak. The size field is filled for only some rows; it gives once, few, many or a size class.

>TRBD1|TRBJ1-1|TRBV12-3/TRBV12-4|.
CASSLGQGGSNTEAFF
TGTGCCAGCAGTTTGGGACAGGGGGGGTCGAACACTGAAGCTTTCTTT
>TRBD1|TRBJ2-2|TRBV14|.
CASSQWTGSNTGELFF
TGTGCCAGCAGCCAGTGGACAGGGTCGAACACCGGGGAGCTGTTTTTT
>.|TRBJ2-2|TRBV24-1|.
CATSRLNTGELFF
TGTGCCACATCCCGACTAAACACCGGGGAGCTGTTTTTT
>.|TRBJ2-1|TRBV25-1|.
CASSDLENEQFF
TGTGCCAGCAGTGATCTAGAAAATGAGCAGTTCTTC
>.|TRBJ2-1|TRBV7-2|.
CASSLGGIRRAFF
TGTGCCAGCAGCTTAGGTGGGATCCGCCGGGCGTTCTTC
>.|TRBJ1-2|TRBV20-1|.
CSAPMPKNYGYTF
TGCAGTGCCCCAATGCCCAAGAACTATGGCTACACCTTC
>.|TRBJ1-4|TRBV12-3/TRBV12-4|.
CASSTDIFRGEKLFF
TGTGCCAGCAGCACTGACATCTTTCGTGGTGAAAAACTGTTTTTT
>.|TRBJ2-5|TRBV7-2|.
CASSPDRSRNEQYF
TGTGCCAGCAGCCCTGACCGATCGAGGAATGAGCAGTACTTC
>.|TRBJ2-1|TRBV13|.
CASSTRVNEQFF
TGTGCCAGCAGCACACGAGTCAATGAGCAGTTCTTC
>.|TRBJ2-5|TRBV4-3|.
CASSQDTGPYNEQYF
TGCGCCAGCAGCCAAGATACGGGCCCCTACAATGAGCAGTACTTC
>.|TRBJ2-5|TRBV12-5|.
CASGLHGQTQYF
TGTGCTAGTGGTTTACATGGACAGACCCAGTACTTC
>.|TRBJ1-5|TRBV6-2/TRBV6-3|.
CASSYTLSNQPQHF
TGTGCCAGCAGTTACACCCTCAGCAATCAGCCCCAGCATTTT
>TRBD1|TRBJ2-6|TRBV6-1|.
CASSEAGGLRVNVLTF
TGTGCCAGCAGTGAGGCAGGGGGCCTACGGGTCAACGTCCTGACTTTC
>.|TRBJ2-5|TRBV5-1|.
CASSMTPPQETQYF
TGCGCCAGCAGCATGACACCGCCCCAAGAGACCCAGTACTTC
>TRBD2|TRBJ2-1|TRBV7-2|.
CASSPPLRESYNEQFF
TGTGCCAGCAGCCCGCCTTTGCGGGAGTCGTACAATGAGCAGTTCTTC
>.|TRBJ2-4|TRBV21-1|few
CASSSWTAGKLLAKNIQYF
TGTGCCAGCAGCTCTTGGACAGCGGGGAAATTACTAGCCAAAAACATTCAGTACTTC
>TRBD1|TRBJ1-5|TRBV27|.
CASKGAGGSNQPQHF
TGTGCCAGCAAGGGGGCCGGAGGGAGCAATCAGCCCCAGCATTTT
>.|TRBJ2-7|TRBV6-2/TRBV6-3|few
CASSYPLNSYEQYF
TGTGCCAGCAGTTACCCCCTCAACTCCTACGAGCAGTACTTC
>TRBD1|TRBJ1-2|TRBV7-2|.
CASSPRTGESYGYTF
TGTGCCAGCAGCCCGAGGACAGGGGAAAGCTATGGCTACACCTTC
>TRBD1|TRBJ1-1|TRBV11-2|once
CASSSFYRGQRRVYTEAFF
TGTGCCAGCAGCTCCTTTTACAGGGGCCAACGGAGGGTTTACACTGAAGCTTTCTTT
>.|TRBJ2-7|TRBV7-9|once
CASSFRQTLYEQYF
TGTGCCAGCAGCTTTCGGCAGACCCTCTACGAGCAGTACTTC
>TRBD1|TRBJ1-5|TRBV7-2|few
CASSLRGQGPNQPQHF
TGTGCCAGCAGCTTAAGGGGACAGGGGCCCAATCAGCCCCAGCATTTT
>.|TRBJ2-7|TRBV5-6|.
CASRLSRTPSSYEQYF
TGTGCCAGCAGGCTCTCCCGGACCCCGTCCTCCTACGAGCAGTACTTC
>.|TRBJ2-1|TRBV29-1|.
CSGKSGEQFF
TGCAGCGGCAAGTCGGGAGAGCAGTTCTTC
>.|TRBJ2-5|TRBV21-1|.
CASSKAPRGCVFETQYF
TGTGCCAGCAGCAAAGCTCCCAGGGGGTGCGTGTTTGAGACCCAGTACTTC
>.|TRBJ2-5|TRBV25-1|.
CATQGLTQYF
TGTGCCACCCAGGGTTTGACCCAGTACTTC
>TRBD2|TRBJ2-1|TRBV11-1|.
CASSLPSGSYNEQFF
TGTGCCAGCAGCCTCCCTAGCGGCTCCTACAATGAGCAGTTCTTC
>TRBD1|TRBJ1-6|TRBV6-5|.
CASSYSGQGRSPLHF
TGTGCCAGCAGTTACTCAGGACAGGGTCGCTCACCCCTCCACTTT
>.|TRBJ2-7|TRBV20-1|once
CSARDLTGWEQYF
TGCAGTGCTAGAGATCTTACAGGGTGGGAGCAGTACTTC
>.|TRBJ2-1|TRBV7-2|few
CASSRTRTYNEQFF
TGTGCCAGCAGCCGGACTCGTACCTACAATGAGCAGTTCTTC
>.|TRBJ1-1|TRBV6-1|once
CASRLASPEAFF
TGTGCCAGCAGGTTGGCAAGCCCTGAAGCTTTCTTT
>.|TRBJ2-1|TRBV20-1|few
CSARVANNEQFF
TGCAGTGCTAGGGTTGCGAATAATGAGCAGTTCTTC
>.|TRBJ2-7|TRBV7-6|few
CASSLGKTYEQYF
TGTGCCAGCAGCTTAGGGAAAACCTACGAGCAGTACTTC
>TRBD1|TRBJ1-5|TRBV20-1|.
CSAGGQGSQPQHF
TGCAGTGCTGGAGGACAGGGCAGTCAGCCCCAGCATTTT
>.|TRBJ2-1|TRBV5-1|few
CASKRAGTAGDEQFF
TGCGCCAGCAAAAGGGCCGGGACGGCCGGTGATGAGCAGTTCTTC
>.|TRBJ2-7|TRBV12-3/TRBV12-4|.
CASSSRAPTSYEQYF
TGTGCCAGCAGTTCTCGAGCACCGACCTCCTACGAGCAGTACTTC
>TRBD1|TRBJ1-1|TRBV4-1|.
CASKGQVRTEAFF
TGCGCCAGCAAGGGACAGGTCCGGACTGAAGCTTTCTTT
>.|TRBJ1-6|TRBV6-1|.
CASSGGFYNSPLHF
TGTGCCAGCAGTGGCGGATTTTATAATTCACCCCTCCACTTT
>.|TRBJ2-3|TRBV9|few
CASSVGPVEDTQYF
TGTGCCAGCAGCGTCGGTCCAGTAGAGGATACGCAGTATTTT
>.|TRBJ1-2|TRBV5-1|few
CASSLNSLYGYTF
TGCGCCAGCAGCTTGAACAGCCTCTATGGCTACACCTTC
>TRBD2|TRBJ2-1|TRBV6-5|few
CAGRLYPGGTVNEQFF
TGTGCCGGCAGGCTTTACCCCGGGGGGACGGTGAATGAGCAGTTCTTC
>.|TRBJ2-1|TRBV25-1|.
CASSDAVYNEQFF
TGTGCCAGCAGTGACGCAGTCTACAATGAGCAGTTCTTC